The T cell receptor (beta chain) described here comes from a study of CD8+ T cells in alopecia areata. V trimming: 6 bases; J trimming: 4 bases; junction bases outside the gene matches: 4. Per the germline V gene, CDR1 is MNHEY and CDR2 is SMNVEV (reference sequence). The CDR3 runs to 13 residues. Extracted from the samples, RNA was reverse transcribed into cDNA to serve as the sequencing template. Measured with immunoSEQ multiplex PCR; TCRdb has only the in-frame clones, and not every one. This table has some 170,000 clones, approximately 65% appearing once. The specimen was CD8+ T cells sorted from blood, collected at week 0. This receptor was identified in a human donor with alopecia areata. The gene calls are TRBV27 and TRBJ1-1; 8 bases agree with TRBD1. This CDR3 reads CASRQGVGTEAFF. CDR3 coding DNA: TGTGCCAGCAGACAGGGGGTCGGCACTGAAGCTTTCTTT.